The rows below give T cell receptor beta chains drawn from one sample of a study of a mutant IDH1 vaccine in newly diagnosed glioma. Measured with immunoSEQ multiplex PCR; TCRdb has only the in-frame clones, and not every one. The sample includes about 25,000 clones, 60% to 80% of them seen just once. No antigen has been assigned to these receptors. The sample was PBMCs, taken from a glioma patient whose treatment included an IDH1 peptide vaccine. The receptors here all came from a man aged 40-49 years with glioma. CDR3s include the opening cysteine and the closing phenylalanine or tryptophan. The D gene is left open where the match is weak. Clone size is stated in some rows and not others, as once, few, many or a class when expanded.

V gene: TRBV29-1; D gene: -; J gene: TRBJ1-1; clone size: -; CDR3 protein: CSVTVNMNTEAFF; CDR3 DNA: TGCAGCGTGACGGTGAATATGAACACTGAAGCTTTCTTT
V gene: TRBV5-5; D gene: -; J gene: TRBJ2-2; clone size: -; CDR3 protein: CASSLNPGAQTGELFF; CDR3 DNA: TGTGCCAGCAGCTTGAATCCGGGGGCGCAAACCGGGGAGCTGTTTTTT
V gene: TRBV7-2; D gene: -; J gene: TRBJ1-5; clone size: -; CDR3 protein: CASSFKPLQGYQPQHF; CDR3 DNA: TGTGCCAGCAGCTTCAAACCCCTACAGGGATATCAGCCCCAGCATTTT
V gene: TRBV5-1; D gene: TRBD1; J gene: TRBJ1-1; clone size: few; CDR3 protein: CASSSTGDEDTEAFF; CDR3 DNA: TGCGCCAGCAGCTCGACAGGGGACGAGGACACTGAAGCTTTCTTT
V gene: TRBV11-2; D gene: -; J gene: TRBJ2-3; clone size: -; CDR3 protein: CASSPLTTTNLGTQYF; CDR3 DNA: TGTGCCAGCAGCCCCTTAACTACAACCAATCTGGGTACGCAGTATTTT
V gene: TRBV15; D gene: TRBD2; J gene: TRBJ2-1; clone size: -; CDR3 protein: CATSTLAGDHNEQFF; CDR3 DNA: TGTGCCACCAGCACACTAGCGGGAGACCACAATGAGCAGTTCTTC
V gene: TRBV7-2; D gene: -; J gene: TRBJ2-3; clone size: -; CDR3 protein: CASSLAGGGDTQYF; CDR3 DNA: TGTGCCAGCAGCTTAGCGGGAGGAGGTGATACGCAGTATTTT
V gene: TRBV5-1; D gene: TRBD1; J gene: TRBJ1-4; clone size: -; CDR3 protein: CASSNQGATANEKLFF; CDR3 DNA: TGCGCCAGCAGCAACCAGGGGGCGACGGCTAATGAAAAACTGTTTTTT
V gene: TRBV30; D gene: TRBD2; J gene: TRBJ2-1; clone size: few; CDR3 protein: CAWSWTSGIDEQFF; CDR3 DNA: TGTGCCTGGTCATGGACTAGCGGGATTGATGAGCAGTTCTTC
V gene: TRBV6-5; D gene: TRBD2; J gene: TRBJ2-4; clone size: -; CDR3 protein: CASSWAGGAGNIQYF; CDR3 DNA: TGTGCCAGCAGTTGGGCGGGGGGCGCGGGAAACATTCAGTACTTC
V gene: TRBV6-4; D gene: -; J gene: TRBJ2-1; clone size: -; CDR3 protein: CASSDSLGGSSEQFF; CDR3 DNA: TGTGCCAGCAGTGACTCACTAGGAGGATCCAGTGAGCAGTTCTTC
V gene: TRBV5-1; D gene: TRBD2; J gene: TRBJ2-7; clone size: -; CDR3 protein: CASSLHPSGSYEQYF; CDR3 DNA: TGCGCCAGCAGCCTACATCCTAGCGGGAGTTACGAGCAGTACTTC
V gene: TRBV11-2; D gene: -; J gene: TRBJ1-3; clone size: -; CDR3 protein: CASSLVGGQVSGNTIYF; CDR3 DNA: TGTGCCAGCAGCTTAGTAGGGGGACAAGTCTCTGGAAACACCATATATTTT
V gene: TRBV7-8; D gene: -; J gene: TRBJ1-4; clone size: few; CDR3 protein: CASSRGQGNEKLFF; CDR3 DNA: TGTGCCAGCAGCCGAGGGCAGGGGAATGAAAAACTGTTTTTT
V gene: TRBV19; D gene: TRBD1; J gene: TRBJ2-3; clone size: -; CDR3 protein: CASSVGQALDTQYF; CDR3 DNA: TGTGCCAGTAGTGTGGGACAGGCCTTAGATACGCAGTATTTT
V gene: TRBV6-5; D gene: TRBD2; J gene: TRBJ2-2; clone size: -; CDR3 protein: CASRRTSHTGELFF; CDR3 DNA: TGTGCCAGCAGAAGGACTAGCCACACCGGGGAGCTGTTTTTT
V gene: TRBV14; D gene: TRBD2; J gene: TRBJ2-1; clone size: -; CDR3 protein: CASSPVRGGPSGEQFF; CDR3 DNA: TGTGCCAGCAGCCCCGTAAGGGGAGGGCCCTCTGGGGAGCAGTTCTTC
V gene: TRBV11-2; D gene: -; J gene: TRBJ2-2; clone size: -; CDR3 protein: CASSLEGAYTGELFF; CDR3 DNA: TGTGCCAGCAGCTTAGAGGGGGCGTACACCGGGGAGCTGTTTTTT
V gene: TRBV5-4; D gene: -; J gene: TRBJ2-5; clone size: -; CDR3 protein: CASSLPSEGALETQYF; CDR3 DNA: TGTGCCAGCAGCCTACCCTCCGAGGGAGCTCTAGAGACCCAGTACTTC
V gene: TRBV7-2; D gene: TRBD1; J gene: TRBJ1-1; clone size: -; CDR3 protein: CASNMPGTGRTEAFF; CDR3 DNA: TGTGCCAGCAATATGCCCGGGACAGGGCGTACTGAAGCTTTCTTT
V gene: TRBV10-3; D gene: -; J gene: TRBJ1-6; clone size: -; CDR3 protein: CAIGIRADNSPLHF; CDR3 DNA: TGTGCCATCGGGATAAGAGCGGACAATTCACCCCTCCACTTT
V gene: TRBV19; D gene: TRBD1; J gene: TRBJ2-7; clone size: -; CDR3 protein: CASRGTGTGEGEQYF; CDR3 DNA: TGTGCCAGTAGAGGAACCGGGACAGGGGAAGGCGAGCAGTACTTC
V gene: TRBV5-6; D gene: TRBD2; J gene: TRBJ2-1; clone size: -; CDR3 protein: CASSLGLAGVSNEQFF; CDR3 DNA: TGTGCCAGCAGCTTGGGACTAGCGGGAGTCAGCAATGAGCAGTTCTTC
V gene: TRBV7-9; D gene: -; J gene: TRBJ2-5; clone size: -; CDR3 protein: CASKPGYTGALAQYF; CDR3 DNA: TGTGCCAGCAAACCGGGGTACACGGGCGCTTTGGCCCAGTACTTC
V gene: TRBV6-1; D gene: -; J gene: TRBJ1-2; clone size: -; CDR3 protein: CASSIRDGGYGYTF; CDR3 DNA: TGTGCCAGCAGCATCCGGGACGGCGGCTATGGCTACACCTTC
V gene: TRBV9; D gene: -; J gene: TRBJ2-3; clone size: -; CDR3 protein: CASSVDRSDTQYF; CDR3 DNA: TGTGCCAGCAGCGTAGACCGGAGTGATACGCAGTATTTT
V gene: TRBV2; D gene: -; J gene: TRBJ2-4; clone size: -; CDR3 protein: CASKDDLTNIQYF; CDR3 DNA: TGTGCCAGCAAAGATGATCTTACCAACATTCAGTACTTC
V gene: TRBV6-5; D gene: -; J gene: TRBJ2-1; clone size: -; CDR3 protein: CASSYSTDEQFF; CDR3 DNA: TGTGCCAGCAGTTACTCCACGGATGAGCAGTTCTTC
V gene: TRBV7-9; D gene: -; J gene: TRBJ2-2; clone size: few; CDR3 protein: CASSPPSDFTGELFF; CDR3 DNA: TGTGCCAGCAGCCCTCCTAGCGACTTCACCGGGGAGCTGTTTTTT
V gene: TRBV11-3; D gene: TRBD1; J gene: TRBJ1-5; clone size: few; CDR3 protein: CASSSTGEQPQHF; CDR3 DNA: TGTGCCAGCAGCTCGACAGGGGAACAGCCCCAGCATTTT
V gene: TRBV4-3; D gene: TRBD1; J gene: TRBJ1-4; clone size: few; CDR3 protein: CASSQEGTGRNEKLFF; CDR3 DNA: TGCGCCAGCAGCCAAGAGGGGACAGGGCGGAATGAAAAACTGTTTTTT
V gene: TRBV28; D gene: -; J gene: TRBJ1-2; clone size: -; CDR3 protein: CASWSVRTGSGYTF; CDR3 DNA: TGTGCCAGCTGGTCTGTCAGGACCGGGAGTGGCTACACCTTC
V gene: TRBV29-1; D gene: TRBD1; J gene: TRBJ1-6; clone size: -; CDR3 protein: CSVLTGGKGSPLHF; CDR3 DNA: TGCAGCGTCCTGACAGGGGGCAAAGGTTCACCCCTCCACTTT
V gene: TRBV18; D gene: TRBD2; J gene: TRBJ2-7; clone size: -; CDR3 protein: CASPGLAGGYEQYF; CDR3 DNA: TGTGCCAGCCCGGGACTAGCGGGAGGCTACGAGCAGTACTTC
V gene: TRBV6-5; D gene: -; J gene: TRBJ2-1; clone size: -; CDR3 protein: CASNLRIYNEQFF; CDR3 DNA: TGTGCCAGTAACCTGCGTATCTACAATGAGCAGTTCTTC
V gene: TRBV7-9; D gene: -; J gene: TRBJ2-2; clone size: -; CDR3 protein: CASSQLRELFF; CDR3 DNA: TGTGCCAGCAGCCAATTGCGGGAGCTGTTTTTT
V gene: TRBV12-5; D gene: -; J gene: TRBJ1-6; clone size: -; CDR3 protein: CASGLVLGQSPDPLHF; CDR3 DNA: TGTGCTAGTGGTTTGGTACTCGGACAGAGCCCCGATCCCCTCCACTTT